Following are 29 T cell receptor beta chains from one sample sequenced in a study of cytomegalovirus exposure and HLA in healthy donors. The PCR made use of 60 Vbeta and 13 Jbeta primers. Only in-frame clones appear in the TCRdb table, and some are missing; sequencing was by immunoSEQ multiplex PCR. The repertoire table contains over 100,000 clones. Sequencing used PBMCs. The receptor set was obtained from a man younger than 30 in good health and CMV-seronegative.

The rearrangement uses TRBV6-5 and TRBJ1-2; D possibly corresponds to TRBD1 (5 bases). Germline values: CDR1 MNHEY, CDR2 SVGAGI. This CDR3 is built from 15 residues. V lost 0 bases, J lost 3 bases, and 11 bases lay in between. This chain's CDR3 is CASSYSPGLHYGYTF. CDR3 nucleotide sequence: TGTGCCAGCAGTTACTCGCCAGGGTTGCACTATGGCTACACCTTC.

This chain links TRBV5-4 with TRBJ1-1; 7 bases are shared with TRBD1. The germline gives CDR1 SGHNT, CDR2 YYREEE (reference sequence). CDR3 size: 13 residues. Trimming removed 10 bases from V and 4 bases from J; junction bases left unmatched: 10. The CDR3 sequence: CARQGVDGTEAFF. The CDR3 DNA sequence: TGTGCCCGACAGGGAGTCGACGGCACTGAAGCTTTCTTT.

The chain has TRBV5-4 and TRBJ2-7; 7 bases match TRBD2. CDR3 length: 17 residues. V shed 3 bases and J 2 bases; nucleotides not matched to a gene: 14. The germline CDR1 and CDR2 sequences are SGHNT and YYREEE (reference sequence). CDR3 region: CASSSAGGRSGAYEQYF. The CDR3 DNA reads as TGTGCCAGCAGCTCGGCCGGAGGTAGGAGCGGGGCCTACGAGCAGTACTTC.

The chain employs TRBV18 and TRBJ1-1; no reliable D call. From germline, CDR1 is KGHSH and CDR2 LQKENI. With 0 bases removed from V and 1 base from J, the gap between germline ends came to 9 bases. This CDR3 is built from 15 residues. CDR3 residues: CASSPPYRSNTEAFF. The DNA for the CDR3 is TGTGCCAGCTCACCACCGTATAGATCGAACACTGAAGCTTTCTTT. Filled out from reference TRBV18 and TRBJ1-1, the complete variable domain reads NAGVMQNPRHLVRRRGQEARLRCSPMKGHSHVYWYRQLPEEGLKFMVYLQKENIIDESGMPKERFSAEFPKEGPSILRIQQVVRGDSAAYFCASSPPYRSNTEAFFGQGTRLTVV.

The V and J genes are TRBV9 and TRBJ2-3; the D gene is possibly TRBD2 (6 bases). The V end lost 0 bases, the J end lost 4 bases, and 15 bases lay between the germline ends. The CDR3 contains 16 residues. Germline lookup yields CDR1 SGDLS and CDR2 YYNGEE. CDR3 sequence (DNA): TGTGCCAGCAGCGTAGGGGGTAGATGGGGGGCAGATACGCAGTATTTT. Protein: CASSVGGRWGADTQYF.

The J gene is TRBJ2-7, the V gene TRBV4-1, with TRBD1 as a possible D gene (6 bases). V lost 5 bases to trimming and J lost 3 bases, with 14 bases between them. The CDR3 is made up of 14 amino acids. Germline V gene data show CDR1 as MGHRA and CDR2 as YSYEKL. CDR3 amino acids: CASSVTTGSYEQYF. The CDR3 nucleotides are TGCGCCAGCAGCGTAACCACAGGGAGCTACGAGCAGTACTTC.

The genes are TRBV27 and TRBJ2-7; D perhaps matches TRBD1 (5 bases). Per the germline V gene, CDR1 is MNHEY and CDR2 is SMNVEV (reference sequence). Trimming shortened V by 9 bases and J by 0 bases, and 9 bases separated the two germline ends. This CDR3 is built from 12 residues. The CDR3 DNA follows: TGTGCCAGTGGGGCCTTCTCCTACGAGCAGTACTTC. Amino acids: CASGAFSYEQYF.

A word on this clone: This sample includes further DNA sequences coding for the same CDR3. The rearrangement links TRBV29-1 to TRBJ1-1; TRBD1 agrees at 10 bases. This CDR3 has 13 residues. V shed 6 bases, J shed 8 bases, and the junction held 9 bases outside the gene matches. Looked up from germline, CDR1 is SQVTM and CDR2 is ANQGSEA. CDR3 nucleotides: TGCAGCGTCGCCCGGGACAGGGGAACAGAAGCTTTCTTT. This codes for CSVARDRGTEAFF.

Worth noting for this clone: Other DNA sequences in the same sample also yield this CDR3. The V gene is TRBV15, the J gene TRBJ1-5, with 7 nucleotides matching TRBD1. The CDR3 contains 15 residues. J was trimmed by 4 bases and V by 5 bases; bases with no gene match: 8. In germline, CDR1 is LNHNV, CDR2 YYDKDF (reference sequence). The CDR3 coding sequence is TGTGCCACCAGCCGCGGGACAGCGGAGAATCAGCCCCAGCATTTT. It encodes CATSRGTAENQPQHF.

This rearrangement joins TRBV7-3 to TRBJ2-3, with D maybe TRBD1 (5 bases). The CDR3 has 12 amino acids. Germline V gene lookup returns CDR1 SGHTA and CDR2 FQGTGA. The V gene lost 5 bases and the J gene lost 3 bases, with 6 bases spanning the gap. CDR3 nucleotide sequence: TGTGCCAGCAGCGCAGGGACAGATACGCAGTATTTT. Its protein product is CASSAGTDTQYF. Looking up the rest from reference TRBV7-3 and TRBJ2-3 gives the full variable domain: GAGVSQTPSNKVTEKGKYVELRCDPISGHTALYWYRQSLGQGPEFLIYFQGTGAADDSGLPNDRFFAVRPEGSVSTLKIQRTERGDSAVYLCASSAGTDTQYFGPGTRLTVL.

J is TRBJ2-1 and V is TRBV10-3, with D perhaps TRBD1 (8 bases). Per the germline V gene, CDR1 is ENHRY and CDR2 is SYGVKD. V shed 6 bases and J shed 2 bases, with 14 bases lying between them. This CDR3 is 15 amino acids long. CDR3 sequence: CAIRYTGGAYNEQFF. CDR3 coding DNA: TGTGCCATCAGGTATACAGGGGGGGCCTACAATGAGCAGTTCTTC.

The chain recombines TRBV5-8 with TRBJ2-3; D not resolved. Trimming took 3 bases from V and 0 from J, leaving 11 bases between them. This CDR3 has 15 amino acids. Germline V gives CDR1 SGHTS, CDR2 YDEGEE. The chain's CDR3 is CASSSYDTSTDTQYF. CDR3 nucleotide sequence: TGTGCCAGCAGCTCCTACGATACTAGCACAGATACGCAGTATTTT.

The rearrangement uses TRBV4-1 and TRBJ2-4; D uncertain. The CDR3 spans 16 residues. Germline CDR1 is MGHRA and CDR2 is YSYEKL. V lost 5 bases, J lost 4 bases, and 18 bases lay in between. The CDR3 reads CASSVQIGSNKNIQYF. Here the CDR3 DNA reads TGCGCCAGCAGCGTTCAGATCGGGTCGAATAAAAACATTCAGTACTTC.

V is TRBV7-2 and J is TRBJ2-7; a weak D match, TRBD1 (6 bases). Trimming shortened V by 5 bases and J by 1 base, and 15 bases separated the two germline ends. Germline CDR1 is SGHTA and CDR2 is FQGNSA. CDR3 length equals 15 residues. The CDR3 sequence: CASSQGTRGSYEQYF. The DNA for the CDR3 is TGTGCCAGCAGCCAAGGGACACGGGGATCCTACGAGCAGTACTTC.

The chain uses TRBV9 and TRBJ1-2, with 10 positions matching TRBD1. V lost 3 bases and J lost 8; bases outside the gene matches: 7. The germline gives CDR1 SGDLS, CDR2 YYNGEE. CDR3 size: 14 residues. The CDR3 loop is CASSAGQGSKGYTF. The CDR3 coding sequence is TGTGCCAGCAGCGCGGGACAGGGGTCTAAGGGCTACACCTTC. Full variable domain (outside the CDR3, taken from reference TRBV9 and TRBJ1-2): DSGVTQTPKHLITATGQRVTLRCSPRSGDLSVYWYQQSLDQGLQFLIQYYNGEERAKGNILERFSAQQFPDLHSELNLSSLELGDSALYFCASSAGQGSKGYTFGSGTRLTVV.

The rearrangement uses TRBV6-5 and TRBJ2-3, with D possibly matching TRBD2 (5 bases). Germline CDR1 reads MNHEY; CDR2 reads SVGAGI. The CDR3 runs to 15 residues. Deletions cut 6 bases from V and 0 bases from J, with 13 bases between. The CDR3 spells CASSGLGPSTDTQYF. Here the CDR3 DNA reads TGTGCCAGCAGCGGACTCGGACCTAGCACAGATACGCAGTATTTT.

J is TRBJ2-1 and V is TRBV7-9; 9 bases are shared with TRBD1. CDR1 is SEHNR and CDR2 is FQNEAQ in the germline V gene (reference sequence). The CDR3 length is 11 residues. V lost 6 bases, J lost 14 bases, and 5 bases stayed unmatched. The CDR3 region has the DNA TGTGCCAGCAGTTTTGGACAGGGGAAGTTCTTC. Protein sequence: CASSFGQGKFF.

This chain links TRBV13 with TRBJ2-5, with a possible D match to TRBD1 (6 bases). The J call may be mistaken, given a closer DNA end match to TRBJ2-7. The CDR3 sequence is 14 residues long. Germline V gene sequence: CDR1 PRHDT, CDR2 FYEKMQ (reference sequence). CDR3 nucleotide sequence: TGTGCCAGCAGCGCAGGACAGCCGTCCTACGAGCAGTACTTC. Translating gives CASSAGQPSYEQYF.

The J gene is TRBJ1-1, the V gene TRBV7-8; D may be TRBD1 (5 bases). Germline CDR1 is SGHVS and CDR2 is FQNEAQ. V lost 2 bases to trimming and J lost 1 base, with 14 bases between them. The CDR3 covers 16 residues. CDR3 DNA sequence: TGTGCCAGCAGCTTAATTCGGCGGGGCAAGAACACTGAAGCTTTCTTT. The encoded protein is CASSLIRRGKNTEAFF. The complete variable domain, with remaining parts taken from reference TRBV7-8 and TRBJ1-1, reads GAGVSQSPRYKVAKRGQDVALRCDPISGHVSLFWYQQALGQGPEFLTYFQNEAQLDKSGLPSDRFFAERPEGSVSTLKIQRTQQEDSAVYLCASSLIRRGKNTEAFFGQGTRLTVV.

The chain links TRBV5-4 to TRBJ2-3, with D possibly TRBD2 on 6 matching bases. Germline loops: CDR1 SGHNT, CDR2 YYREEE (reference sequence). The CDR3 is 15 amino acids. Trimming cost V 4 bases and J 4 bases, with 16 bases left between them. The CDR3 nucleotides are TGTGCCAGCAGCCCCGGACTAAGAATGGCAGATACGCAGTATTTT. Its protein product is CASSPGLRMADTQYF. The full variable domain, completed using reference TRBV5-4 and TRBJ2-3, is ETGVTQSPTHLIKTRGQQVTLRCSSQSGHNTVSWYQQALGQGPQFIFQYYREEENGRGNFPPRFSGLQFPNYSSELNVNALELDDSALYLCASSPGLRMADTQYFGPGTRLTVL.

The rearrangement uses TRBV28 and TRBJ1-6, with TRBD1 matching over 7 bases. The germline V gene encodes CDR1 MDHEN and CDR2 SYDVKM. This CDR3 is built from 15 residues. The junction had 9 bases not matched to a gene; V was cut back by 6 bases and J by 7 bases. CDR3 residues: CASRRSGTANSPLHF. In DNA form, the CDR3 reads TGTGCCAGCAGAAGGAGTGGGACAGCCAATTCACCCCTCCACTTT.

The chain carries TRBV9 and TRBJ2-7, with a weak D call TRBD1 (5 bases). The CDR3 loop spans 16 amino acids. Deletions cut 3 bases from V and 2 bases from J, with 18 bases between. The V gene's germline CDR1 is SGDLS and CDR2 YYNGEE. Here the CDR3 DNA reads TGTGCCAGCAGCGCCGAGAACAGGCCCCCTCCCTACGAGCAGTACTTC. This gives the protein CASSAENRPPPYEQYF.

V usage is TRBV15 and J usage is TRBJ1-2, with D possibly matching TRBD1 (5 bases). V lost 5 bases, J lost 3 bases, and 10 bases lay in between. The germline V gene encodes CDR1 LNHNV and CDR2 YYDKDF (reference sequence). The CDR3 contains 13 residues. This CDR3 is CATSSGGDYGYTF. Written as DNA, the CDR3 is TGTGCCACCAGCTCTGGAGGGGACTATGGCTACACCTTC.

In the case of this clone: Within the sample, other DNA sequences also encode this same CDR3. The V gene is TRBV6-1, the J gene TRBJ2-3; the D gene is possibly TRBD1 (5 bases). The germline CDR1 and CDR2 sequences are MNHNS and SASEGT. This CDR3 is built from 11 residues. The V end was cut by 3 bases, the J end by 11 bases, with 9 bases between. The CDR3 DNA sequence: TGTGCCAGCAGTGAGGGGCGGAGGCAGTATTTT. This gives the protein CASSEGRRQYF.

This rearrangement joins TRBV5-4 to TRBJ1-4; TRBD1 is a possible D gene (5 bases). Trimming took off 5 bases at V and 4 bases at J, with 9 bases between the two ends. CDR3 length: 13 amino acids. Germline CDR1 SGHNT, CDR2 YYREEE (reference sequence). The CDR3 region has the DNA TGTGCCAGCAGAGACGACAGTAATGAAAAACTGTTTTTT. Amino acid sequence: CASRDDSNEKLFF.

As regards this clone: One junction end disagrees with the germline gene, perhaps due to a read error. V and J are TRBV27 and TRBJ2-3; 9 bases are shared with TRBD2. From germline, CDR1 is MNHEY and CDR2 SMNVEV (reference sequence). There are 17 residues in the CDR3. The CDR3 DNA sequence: TGTGCCAGCAGTTTAAAATGGGAACTAGCGGGCACGGATACGCAGTATTTT. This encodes CASSLKWELAGTDTQYF.

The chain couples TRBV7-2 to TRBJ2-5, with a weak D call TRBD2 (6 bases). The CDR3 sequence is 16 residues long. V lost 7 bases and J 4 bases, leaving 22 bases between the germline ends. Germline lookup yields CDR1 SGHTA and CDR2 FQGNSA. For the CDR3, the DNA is TGTGCCAGCACCCTGAGGCTAGCGTCGTCCGGAGAGACCCAGTACTTC. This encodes CASTLRLASSGETQYF. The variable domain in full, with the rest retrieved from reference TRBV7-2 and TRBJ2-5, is GAGVSQSPSNKVTEKGKDVELRCDPISGHTALYWYRQSLGQGLEFLIYFQGNSAPDKSGLPSDRFSAERTGGSVSTLTIQRTQQEDSAVYLCASTLRLASSGETQYFGPGTRLLVL.

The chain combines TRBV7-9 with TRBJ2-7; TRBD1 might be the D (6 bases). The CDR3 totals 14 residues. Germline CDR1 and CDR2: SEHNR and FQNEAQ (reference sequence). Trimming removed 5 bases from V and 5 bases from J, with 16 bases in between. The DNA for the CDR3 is TGTGCCAGCAGCGGGAAGACAGGTCGGAACGAGCAGTACTTC. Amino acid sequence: CASSGKTGRNEQYF.

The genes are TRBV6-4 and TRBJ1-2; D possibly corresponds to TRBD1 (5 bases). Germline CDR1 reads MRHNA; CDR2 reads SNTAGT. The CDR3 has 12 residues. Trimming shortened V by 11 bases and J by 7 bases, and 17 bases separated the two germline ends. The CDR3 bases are TGTGCCGGTCCGTACAGGAAGGGTGGCTACACCTTC. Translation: CAGPYRKGGYTF.